This TCR beta chain comes out of a study of CD4 T cells in relation to SARS-CoV-2 and coronaviruses. This clone was seen a handful of times. Its antigen remains unknown. TCRdb keeps only in-frame clones here, not all; method: immunoSEQ multiplex PCR. Found here are tens of thousands of clones, 76% of them singletons; the top ten hold under 15%. CD4+ T cells from unexposed donors were obtained before the COVID-19 pandemic (2011-2018). Isolation of CD4+ T cells took place after roughly nine days in culture. The sample taken for sequencing was CD4+ T cells from PBMCs, cultured in vitro. The TCR sequence derives from a human donor in good health.

The CDR3 loop reads CASSSRSGSWETQYF. The CDR3 DNA is TGTGCCAGCAGCAGCCGTAGCGGGAGTTGGGAGACCCAGTACTTC. This chain uses TRBV5-4 with TRBJ2-5; 9 bases are a match to TRBD2. The CDR3 is 15 residues long. The J segment lost 5 bases and the V segment lost 4 bases, leaving 9 bases of the junction unmatched. Germline V gives CDR1 SGHNT, CDR2 YYREEE (reference sequence).